The 21 T cell receptor beta chains below were found in one sample sequenced in a study of cytomegalovirus exposure and HLA in healthy donors. It was with 60 Vbeta and 13 Jbeta primers that the PCR ran. TCRdb's copy holds only in-frame clones and misses some; the assay was immunoSEQ multiplex PCR. This listing includes about 39,000 clones. Sample: PBMCs. These receptors originate from a woman aged 30 to 39 in good health and CMV-seropositive.

The chain uses TRBV21-1 and TRBJ2-7; TRBD2, the table's D call, lacks a check against the DNA. TRBV21-1 is tagged as a pseudogene. The CDR3 consists of 16 residues. The CDR3 nucleotides read TGTGCCAGCAGCGCACCGGGACTCCAAGAGGGTGAAGAGCAGTACTTC. This encodes CASSAPGLQEGEEQYF.

The chain links TRBV4-1 to TRBJ1-3; D not certain. The CDR3 contains 18 residues. Germline loops: CDR1 MGHRA, CDR2 YSYEKL. The CDR3: CDPSQDSGQSLSGNTIYF. The CDR3, as DNA: TGCGACCCCAGCCAAGATAGTGGGCAGTCCCTTTCCGGAAACACCATATATTTT.

The rearrangement links TRBV5-4 to TRBJ2-7; 9 bases map to TRBD1. V shed 2 bases, J shed 4 bases, and the junction held 4 bases outside the gene matches. CDR1 and CDR2 (germline): SGHNT, YYREEE (reference sequence). The CDR3 is 14 residues long. The CDR3 bases are TGTGCCAGCAGCTTACAGGGGGCTCGGTACGAGCAGTACTTC. Amino acids: CASSLQGARYEQYF. Drawing the rest from reference TRBV5-4 and TRBJ2-7, the complete variable domain is ETGVTQSPTHLIKTRGQQVTLRCSSQSGHNTVSWYQQALGQGPQFIFQYYREEENGRGNFPPRFSGLQFPNYSSELNVNALELDDSALYLCASSLQGARYEQYFGPGTRLTVT.

V and J are TRBV19 and TRBJ2-7, with D possibly being TRBD1 (6 bases). The CDR3 spans 14 residues. Trimming pared 4 bases from V and 0 bases from J, leaving 10 bases between. The germline gives CDR1 LNHDA, CDR2 SQIVND (reference sequence). The CDR3 here is CASSNRASSYEQYF. The CDR3 coding sequence is TGTGCCAGTAGTAACAGGGCTAGCTCCTACGAGCAGTACTTC.

This chain uses TRBV19 with TRBJ1-5, with D maybe TRBD1 (5 bases). The CDR3 extends over 18 amino acids. CDR1 LNHDA and CDR2 SQIVND come from the germline V gene (reference sequence). The ends were cut back, 3 bases at V and 4 bases at J, with 22 bases in the middle. CDR3 loop: CASSIFRGGNEVNQPQHF. Here the CDR3 DNA reads TGTGCCAGTAGTATCTTTCGGGGGGGGAACGAAGTTAATCAGCCCCAGCATTTT. The full variable domain, in which reference TRBV19 and TRBJ1-5 provide the parts outside the CDR3, is DGGITQSPKYLFRKEGQNVTLSCEQNLNHDAMYWYRQDPGQGLRLIYYSQIVNDFQKGDIAEGYSVSREKKESFPLTVTSAQKNPTAFYLCASSIFRGGNEVNQPQHFGDGTRLSIL.

The rearrangement joins TRBV6-1 to TRBJ1-2; 8 positions match TRBD1. J gave up 0 bases and V 2 bases, and 11 bases lay outside the gene matches. Germline CDR1 reads MNHNS; CDR2 reads SASEGT. The CDR3 contains 18 residues. The CDR3 nucleotides read TGTGCCAGCAGTGAATTTTTAATTGGACAGGGAGCTAACTATGGCTACACCTTC. Its protein is CASSEFLIGQGANYGYTF.

The chain combines TRBV11-2 with TRBJ1-1; 7 positions match TRBD1. Germline CDR1 reads SGHAT; CDR2 reads FQNNGV. The ends lost 5 bases at V and 4 bases at J; junction bases unmatched: 7. This CDR3 is 14 amino acids long. CDR3 in amino acids: CASSHPRGFTEAFF. The CDR3 DNA is TGTGCCAGCAGCCATCCCAGGGGGTTCACTGAAGCTTTCTTT. The variable domain in full, completed from reference TRBV11-2 and TRBJ1-1, reads EAGVAQSPRYKIIEKRQSVAFWCNPISGHATLYWYQQILGQGPKLLIQFQNNGVVDDSQLPKDRFSAERLKGVDSTLKIQPAKLEDSAVYLCASSHPRGFTEAFFGQGTRLTVV.

V usage is TRBV19 and J usage is TRBJ1-1, with D uncertain. Trimming removed 3 bases from V and 3 bases from J, with 14 bases in between. This CDR3 contains 15 residues. Germline loops: CDR1 LNHDA, CDR2 SQIVND (reference sequence). CDR3 sequence: CASSILGTRDTEAFF. In nucleotides, the CDR3 is TGTGCCAGTAGTATTTTGGGTACGAGGGACACTGAAGCTTTCTTT. Full variable domain (rest looked up from reference TRBV19 and TRBJ1-1): DGGITQSPKYLFRKEGQNVTLSCEQNLNHDAMYWYRQDPGQGLRLIYYSQIVNDFQKGDIAEGYSVSREKKESFPLTVTSAQKNPTAFYLCASSILGTRDTEAFFGQGTRLTVV.

The chain uses TRBV30 and TRBJ1-3; a weak D match, TRBD1 (6 bases). This CDR3 comprises 15 residues. Germline V gene data show CDR1 as GTSNPN and CDR2 as SVGIG (reference sequence). V gave up 2 bases and J gave up 2 bases, with 13 bases separating them. The CDR3 here is CAWSRTGNAGNTIYF. In DNA, the CDR3 is TGTGCCTGGAGTAGAACAGGGAACGCTGGAAACACCATATATTTT.

The chain has TRBV28 and TRBJ1-2; 8 nucleotides align to TRBD1. V lost 5 bases, J lost 2 bases, and 7 bases stayed unmatched. The CDR3 is 15 amino acids. Germline CDR1 is MDHEN and CDR2 is SYDVKM. CDR3 protein: CASSPGQGINYGYTF. In DNA form, the CDR3 reads TGTGCCAGCAGTCCCGGACAGGGAATCAACTATGGCTACACCTTC.

The chain couples TRBV5-1 to TRBJ2-2; D gene unclear. Germline loops: CDR1 SGHRS, CDR2 YFSETQ. The CDR3 sequence is 15 residues long. V lost 4 bases to trimming and J lost 5 bases, with 15 bases between them. This chain's CDR3 is CASSVDQRETGELFF. The CDR3 nucleotides read TGCGCCAGCAGCGTGGACCAACGAGAGACCGGGGAGCTGTTTTTT.

The gene calls are TRBV5-4 and TRBJ1-2, with D unclear. Germline V lookup: CDR1 SGHNT, CDR2 YYREEE (reference sequence). This CDR3 comprises 11 residues. Trimming removed 4 bases at V and 1 base at J, with 2 bases between. The CDR3: CASSHNYGYTF. The CDR3 coding sequence is TGTGCCAGCAGCCATAACTATGGCTACACCTTC.

This rearrangement joins TRBV19 to TRBJ1-2; possibly TRBD1 for D (6 bases). Per the germline V gene, CDR1 is LNHDA and CDR2 is SQIVND (reference sequence). The CDR3 sequence is 14 residues long. The V gene lost 5 bases and the J gene lost 2 bases, with 12 bases spanning the gap. The CDR3 DNA follows: TGTGCCAGTAGTTTAAAGGACAGAAACTATGGCTACACCTTC. Protein: CASSLKDRNYGYTF.

The chain links TRBV28 to TRBJ1-2; D is ambiguous. This CDR3 is 13 amino acids long. Per the germline V gene, CDR1 is MDHEN and CDR2 is SYDVKM. Trimming pared 3 bases from V and 4 bases from J, leaving 9 bases between. CDR3 region: CASSFSGVYGYTF. The CDR3 DNA sequence: TGTGCCAGCAGTTTCTCCGGGGTCTATGGCTACACCTTC.

The rearrangement joins TRBV7-9 to TRBJ1-2, with a tentative D call TRBD1 (6 bases). The V gene's germline CDR1 is SEHNR and CDR2 FQNEAQ (reference sequence). V was cut by 4 bases and J by 7 bases, with 19 bases left in between. The CDR3 has 15 residues. Here the CDR3 reads CASSYGQQLPSGYTF. The CDR3 coding sequence is TGTGCCAGCAGCTATGGACAGCAATTACCTTCTGGCTACACCTTC.

The chain recombines TRBV4-2 with TRBJ2-1; 9 nucleotides match TRBD2. V lost 0 bases and J lost 8; bases outside the gene matches: 11. The germline V gene encodes CDR1 LGHNA and CDR2 YNFKEQ. CDR3 length: 17 amino acids. The CDR3 protein is CASSQDLRGGPRDEQFF. The CDR3, as DNA: TGTGCCAGCAGCCAAGATTTGCGGGGGGGCCCTCGGGATGAGCAGTTCTTC.

The chain combines TRBV6-5 with TRBJ2-7; 9 positions agree with TRBD1. V was clipped by 5 bases and J by 4 bases; unmatched bases: 6. This CDR3 is 14 amino acids long. Germline values: CDR1 MNHEY, CDR2 SVGAGI. Written as DNA, the CDR3 is TGTGCCAGCAGTCAGGACAGGGGAGGATACGAGCAGTACTTC. Amino acids: CASSQDRGGYEQYF.

V and J are TRBV5-4 and TRBJ1-4; 7 positions agree with TRBD1. Germline CDR1 and CDR2: SGHNT and YYREEE (reference sequence). This CDR3 contains 14 residues. Trimming took 3 bases from V and 4 from J; bases not matched to a gene: 3. CDR3 sequence: CASSYRDSNEKLFF. The CDR3, as DNA: TGTGCCAGCAGCTACCGGGACAGTAATGAAAAACTGTTTTTT. The full variable domain, in which reference TRBV5-4 and TRBJ1-4 provide the parts outside the CDR3, is ETGVTQSPTHLIKTRGQQVTLRCSSQSGHNTVSWYQQALGQGPQFIFQYYREEENGRGNFPPRFSGLQFPNYSSELNVNALELDDSALYLCASSYRDSNEKLFFGSGTQLSVL.

The gene calls are TRBV11-2 and TRBJ2-7, with TRBD1 matching 10 bases. From germline, CDR1 is SGHAT and CDR2 FQNNGV. V lost 1 base to trimming and J lost 4 bases; unmatched junction nucleotides: 1. The CDR3 covers 14 residues. CDR3 region: CASSLGTGGYEQYF. The CDR3 DNA is TGTGCCAGCAGCTTAGGGACAGGGGGTTACGAGCAGTACTTC.

CDR3 in amino acids: CASSPDGPGQPQHF. The DNA for the CDR3 is TGCGCCAGCAGCCCCGACGGGCCAGGGCAGCCCCAGCATTTT. The V gene is TRBV5-1, the J gene TRBJ1-5; D might be TRBD1 (5 bases). This CDR3 region has 14 residues. The ends were cut back, 4 bases at V and 7 bases at J, with 15 bases in the middle. Germline-derived CDR1 and CDR2 are SGHRS and YFSETQ.

The chain joins TRBV29-1 to TRBJ2-1, with 10 bases matching TRBD1. The germline V gene encodes CDR1 SQVTM and CDR2 ANQGSEA. This CDR3 contains 11 residues. The junction had 2 bases not matched to a gene; V was cut back by 7 bases and J by 8 bases. In DNA, the CDR3 is TGCAGCGCAGGACAGGGGGATGAGCAGTTCTTC. As protein: CSAGQGDEQFF.